A single sample gave rise to the 13 T cell receptor beta chains below, sequenced in a study of control samples from healthy donors and cancer patients (TCRdb year 2020). Libraries came from the immunoSEQ multiplex PCR assay. Imported from immuneACCESS, the table was reduced by TCRdb to in-frame sequences with V and J called. These copies leave out some clones; in studies compared against another copy, an unresolved V gene accounts for under half, and the cause of the remainder is not known. The sample table contains 80,000 to 100,000 clones; only one count was recorded for roughly 83% of them. Together, the top ten hold roughly 10% of the sample. Sequenced sample: blood. The source of these receptors is a woman aged 25 to 45 in good health.

The rearrangement joins TRBV24-1 to TRBJ2-1, with TRBD2 as a possible D gene (6 bases). V dropped 0 bases and J dropped 1 base, with 9 bases sitting between them. Germline CDR1 and CDR2: KGHDR and SFDVKD. CDR3 size: 16 residues. The DNA of the CDR3 is TGTGCCACCAGTGATTTGGCGGGGAATTCCTACAATGAGCAGTTCTTC. Protein sequence: CATSDLAGNSYNEQFF.

The chain combines TRBV21-1 with TRBJ1-5; TRBD1, as called in the table, went unchecked against the DNA. TRBV21-1 has pseudogene status. CDR3 length: 20 amino acids. The CDR3 region is CASSPLRGTGLLIGNQPQHF. CDR3 sequence (DNA): TGTGCCAGCAGCCCCTTGAGAGGGACAGGGCTATTAATCGGCAATCAGCCCCAGCATTTT.

V and J are TRBV13 and TRBJ1-1, with no clear D. The CDR3 length is 14 residues. Trimming left V 5 bases short and J 7 bases short, with 17 bases between. Per the germline V gene, CDR1 is PRHDT and CDR2 is FYEKMQ (reference sequence). As DNA, the CDR3 is TGTGCCAGCAGCCCAGACGGATCCTACAATGAAGCTTTCTTT. It encodes CASSPDGSYNEAFF.

This rearrangement joins TRBV5-6 to TRBJ2-1, with a weak D call TRBD1 (5 bases). The V end was cut by 2 bases, the J end by 9 bases, with 9 bases between. Germline CDR1 is SGHDT and CDR2 is YYEEEE. This CDR3 has 12 amino acids. The CDR3 is CASSLPDSEQFF. The CDR3 DNA reads TGTGCCAGCAGCTTACCCGACAGTGAGCAGTTCTTC. The complete variable domain, with remaining parts taken from reference TRBV5-6 and TRBJ2-1, reads DAGVTQSPTHLIKTRGQQVTLRCSPKSGHDTVSWYQQALGQGPQFIFQYYEEEERQRGNFPDRFSGHQFPNYSSELNVNALLLGDSALYLCASSLPDSEQFFGPGTRLTVL.

This CDR3 is CASSTGVGYGYTF. As DNA, the CDR3 is TGTGCCAGCAGTACAGGGGTCGGCTATGGCTACACCTTC. The chain is built from TRBV12-3 or TRBV12-4 and TRBJ1-2; 7 bases are shared with TRBD1. The length of the CDR3 is 13 residues. Trimming removed 5 bases from V and 4 bases from J; junction bases left unmatched: 4.

This clone has a handful of counts. This chain uses TRBV30 with TRBJ1-1; no reliable D call. This CDR3 has 13 residues. CDR1 is GTSNPN, CDR2 SVGIG, per germline (reference sequence). The V end was cut by 2 bases, the J end by 3 bases, with 10 bases between. The CDR3 spells CAWSMAGYTEAFF. CDR3 in DNA: TGTGCCTGGAGTATGGCGGGATACACTGAAGCTTTCTTT.

In nucleotides, the CDR3 is TGTGCCAGCAGCAGATACCGACAGGGGGCATTCAATGAGCAGTTCTTC. This codes for CASSRYRQGAFNEQFF. This chain links TRBV3-1 (or the pseudogene TRBV3-2) with TRBJ2-1; 10 bases line up with TRBD1. Trimming cost V 5 bases and J 6 bases; bases outside gene matches: 10. The CDR3 runs 16 residues. Germline V gives CDR1 LGHDT, CDR2 YNNKEL (reference sequence).

The chain recombines TRBV19 with TRBJ1-2; D gene ambiguous. Germline CDR1 LNHDA, CDR2 SQIVND (reference sequence). Trimming removed 9 bases at V and 2 bases at J, with 13 bases between. The CDR3 loop spans 13 amino acids. The CDR3 sequence: CASAPHNNYGYTF. In DNA, the CDR3 is TGTGCCAGCGCCCCCCACAACAACTATGGCTACACCTTC. The full variable domain, with the rest looked up from reference TRBV19 and TRBJ1-2, is DGGITQSPKYLFRKEGQNVTLSCEQNLNHDAMYWYRQDPGQGLRLIYYSQIVNDFQKGDIAEGYSVSREKKESFPLTVTSAQKNPTAFYLCASAPHNNYGYTFGSGTRLTVV.

The genes are TRBV5-1 and TRBJ1-1, with a tentative D call TRBD1 (6 bases). CDR3 length equals 13 residues. Germline CDR1 reads SGHRS; CDR2 reads YFSETQ. The V and J ends lost 0 bases and 4 bases respectively, with 7 bases between them. This CDR3 reads CASSLGTATEAFF. In DNA, the CDR3 is TGCGCCAGCAGCTTGGGGACAGCCACTGAAGCTTTCTTT. The variable domain in full, completed from reference TRBV5-1 and TRBJ1-1, reads KAGVTQTPRYLIKTRGQQVTLSCSPISGHRSVSWYQQTPGQGLQFLFEYFSETQRNKGNFPGRFSGRQFSNSRSEMNVSTLELGDSALYLCASSLGTATEAFFGQGTRLTVV.

The chain links TRBV6-2 or TRBV6-3 to TRBJ1-1, with D unresolved. The V and J ends lost 5 bases and 1 base respectively, with 8 bases between them. The CDR3 covers 13 residues. The germline V gene encodes CDR1 MNHEY and CDR2 SVGEGT. CDR3 nucleotide sequence: TGTGCCAGCAGTCGCGGGAGGAACACTGAAGCTTTCTTT. Its protein product is CASSRGRNTEAFF.

This CDR3 is CASSIGVGGPNTGELFF. The CDR3 DNA reads TGTGCCAGTAGTATTGGAGTGGGGGGGCCGAACACCGGGGAGCTGTTTTTT. The genes are TRBV19 and TRBJ2-2, with D perhaps TRBD2 (7 bases). The CDR3 spans 17 residues. Trimming pared 3 bases from V and 0 bases from J, leaving 14 bases between. Germline assignment: CDR1 LNHDA and CDR2 SQIVND (reference sequence).

This sequence joins TRBV27 and TRBJ2-3, with D unclear. The CDR3 is 14 residues long. Germline lookup yields CDR1 MNHEY and CDR2 SMNVEV (reference sequence). Trimming removed 0 bases from V and 4 bases from J, with 8 bases in between. For the CDR3, the DNA is TGTGCCAGCAGTTTATCCCTGACGGCAGATACGCAGTATTTT. Residues: CASSLSLTADTQYF.

The chain uses TRBV5-1 and TRBJ1-3; 8 nucleotides line up with TRBD1. The J segment lost 0 bases and the V segment lost 0 bases, leaving 2 bases of the junction unmatched. The CDR3 extends over 16 amino acids. Germline values: CDR1 SGHRS, CDR2 YFSETQ. The CDR3 spells CASSLGQGSSGNTIYF. The CDR3 DNA sequence: TGCGCCAGCAGCTTGGGACAGGGGAGCTCTGGAAACACCATATATTTT.